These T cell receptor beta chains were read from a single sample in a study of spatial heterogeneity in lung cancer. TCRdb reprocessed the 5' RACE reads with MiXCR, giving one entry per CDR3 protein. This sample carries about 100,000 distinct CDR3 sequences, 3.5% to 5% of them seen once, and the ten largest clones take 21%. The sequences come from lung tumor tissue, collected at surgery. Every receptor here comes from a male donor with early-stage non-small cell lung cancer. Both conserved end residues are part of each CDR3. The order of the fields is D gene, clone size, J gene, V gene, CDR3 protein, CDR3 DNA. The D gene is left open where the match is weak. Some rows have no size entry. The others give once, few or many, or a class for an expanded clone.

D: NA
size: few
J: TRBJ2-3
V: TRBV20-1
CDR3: CSARDRRTEMTDTQYF
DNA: TGCAGTGCTAGAGATAGGAGGACCGAGATGACAGATACGCAGTATTTT

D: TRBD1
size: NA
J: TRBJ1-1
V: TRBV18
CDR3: CASSPSSGTGDDPEAFF
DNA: TGTGCCAGCTCACCCAGCTCAGGGACAGGGGATGACCCTGAAGCTTTCTTT

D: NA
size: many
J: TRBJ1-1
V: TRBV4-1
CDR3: CASGGRGTEAFF
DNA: TGCGCCAGCGGAGGGAGGGGAACTGAAGCTTTCTTT

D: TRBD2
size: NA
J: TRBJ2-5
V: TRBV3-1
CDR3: CASRNQAGGETQYF
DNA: TGTGCCAGCAGGAACCAAGCGGGAGGCGAGACCCAGTACTTC

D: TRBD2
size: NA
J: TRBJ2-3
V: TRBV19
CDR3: CASSSNLPGGTQYF
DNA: TGTGCCAGTAGTTCCAACCTACCGGGAGGAACGCAGTATTTT

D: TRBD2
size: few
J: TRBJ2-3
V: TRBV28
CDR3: CASSGPQGGGLGYF
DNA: TGTGCCAGCAGTGGACCCCAGGGCGGGGGTCTCGGGTATTTT

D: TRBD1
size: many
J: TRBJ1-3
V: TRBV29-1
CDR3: CSAKDRVLSDTIYF
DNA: TGCAGCGCAAAAGACAGGGTTTTGTCGGACACCATATATTTT

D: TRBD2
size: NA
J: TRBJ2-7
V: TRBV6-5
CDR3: CASSRGRASDEQYF
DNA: TGTGCCAGCAGTCGCGGGAGGGCGAGCGACGAGCAGTACTTC

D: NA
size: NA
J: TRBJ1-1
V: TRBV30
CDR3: CAWKRRVFF
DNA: TGTGCCTGGAAACGCAGGGTCTTCTTT

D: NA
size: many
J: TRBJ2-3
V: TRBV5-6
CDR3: CASRPGFSTDTQYF
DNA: TGTGCCAGCAGGCCGGGATTTAGCACAGATACGCAGTATTTT

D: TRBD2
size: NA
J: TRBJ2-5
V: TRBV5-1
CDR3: CASSLAGASGETQYF
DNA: TGCGCCAGCAGCTTGGCCGGCGCTAGCGGGGAGACCCAGTACTTC

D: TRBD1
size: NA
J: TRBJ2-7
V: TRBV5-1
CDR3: CASSYPTDGQGGRMQYF
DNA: TGCGCCAGCAGCTATCCGACTGATGGACAGGGGGGCCGGATGCAGTACTTC

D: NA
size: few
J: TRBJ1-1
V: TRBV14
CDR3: CASSHRFGEAFF
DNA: TGTGCCAGCAGCCACCGCTTTGGTGAAGCTTTCTTT

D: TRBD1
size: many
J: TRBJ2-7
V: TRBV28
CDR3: CASSPGTEYEQYF
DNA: TGTGCCAGCAGCCCCGGGACAGAATACGAGCAGTACTTC

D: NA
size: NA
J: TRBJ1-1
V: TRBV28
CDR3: CASSSHSPTENTEAFF
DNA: TGTGCCAGCAGTTCCCACAGCCCGACGGAGAACACTGAAGCTTTCTTT

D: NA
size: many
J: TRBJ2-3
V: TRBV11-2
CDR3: CASSYRRGADTQYF
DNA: TGTGCCAGCAGCTATCGCAGGGGCGCAGATACGCAGTATTTT

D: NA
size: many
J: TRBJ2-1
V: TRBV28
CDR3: CASSLSIESSYNEQFF
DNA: TGTGCCAGCAGTTTAAGTATAGAAAGCTCCTACAATGAGCAGTTCTTC

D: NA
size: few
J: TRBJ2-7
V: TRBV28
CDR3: CASSPVVTYEQYF
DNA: TGTGCCAGCAGCCCCGTGGTGACCTACGAGCAGTACTTC

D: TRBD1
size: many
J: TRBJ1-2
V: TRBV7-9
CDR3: CASSSGQGIMNGYTF
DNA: TGTGCCAGCAGCTCCGGACAGGGTATCATGAATGGCTACACCTTC

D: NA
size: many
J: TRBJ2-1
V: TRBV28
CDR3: CASSRNYEQFF
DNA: TGTGCCAGCAGTCGAAATTATGAGCAGTTCTTC

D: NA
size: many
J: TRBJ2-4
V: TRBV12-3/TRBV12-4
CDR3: CASSLEGKNIQYF
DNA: TGTGCCAGCAGTTTAGAGGGAAAAAACATTCAGTACTTC

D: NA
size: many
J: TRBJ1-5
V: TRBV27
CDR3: CASGHLINQPQHF
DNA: TGTGCCAGCGGCCATCTGATCAATCAGCCCCAGCATTTT

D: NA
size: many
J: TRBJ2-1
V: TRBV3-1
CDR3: CASSHAPWRVKENEQFF
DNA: TGTGCCAGCAGCCACGCACCCTGGAGGGTAAAGGAAAATGAGCAGTTCTTC

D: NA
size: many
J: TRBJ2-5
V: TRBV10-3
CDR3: CAISPTGRAETQYF
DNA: TGTGCCATCAGTCCGACAGGGAGGGCAGAGACCCAGTACTTC

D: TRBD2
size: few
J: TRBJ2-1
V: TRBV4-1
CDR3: CASSPIGGRNHNEQFF
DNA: TGCGCCAGCAGCCCCATTGGCGGGAGGAATCACAATGAGCAGTTCTTC

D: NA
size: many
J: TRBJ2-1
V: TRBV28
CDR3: CASSLGGGYEQFF
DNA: TGTGCCAGCAGTTTAGGGGGCGGCTATGAGCAGTTCTTC

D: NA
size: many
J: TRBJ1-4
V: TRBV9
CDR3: CASSVHRSNEKLFF
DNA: TGTGCCAGCAGCGTACACAGGTCTAATGAAAAACTGTTTTTT

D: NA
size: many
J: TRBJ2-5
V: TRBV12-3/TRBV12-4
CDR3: CASSLNSKETQYF
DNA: TGTGCCAGCAGTTTAAACAGTAAAGAGACCCAGTACTTC

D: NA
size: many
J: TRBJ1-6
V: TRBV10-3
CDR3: CAINQGGSPLHF
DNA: TGTGCCATCAATCAGGGAGGTTCACCCCTCCACTTT

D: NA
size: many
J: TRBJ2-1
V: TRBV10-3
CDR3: CAISELPYNEQFF
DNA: TGTGCCATCAGTGAGTTGCCCTACAATGAGCAGTTCTTC

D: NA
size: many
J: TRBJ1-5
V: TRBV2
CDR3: CASSEQTDLQPQHF
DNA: TGTGCCAGCAGTGAACAGACAGATCTACAGCCCCAGCATTTT

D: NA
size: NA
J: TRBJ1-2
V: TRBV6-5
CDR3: CASSYADSYGYTF
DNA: TGTGCCAGCAGTTACGCAGACTCCTATGGCTACACCTTC

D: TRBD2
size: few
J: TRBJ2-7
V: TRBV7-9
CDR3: CAASGTSHEQYF
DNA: TGTGCCGCAAGCGGGACTAGCCACGAGCAGTACTTC

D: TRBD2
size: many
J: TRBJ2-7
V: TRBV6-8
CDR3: CASSQGLAGGPCEQYF
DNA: TGTGCCAGCAGTCAGGGACTAGCGGGAGGGCCTTGTGAGCAGTACTTC

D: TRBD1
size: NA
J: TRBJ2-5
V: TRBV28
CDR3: CASTDRGEVETQYF
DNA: TGTGCCAGCACCGACAGGGGGGAAGTGGAGACCCAGTACTTC

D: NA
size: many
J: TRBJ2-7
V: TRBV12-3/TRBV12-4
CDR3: CASSLNRPGQYF
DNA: TGTGCCAGCAGCCTAAACCGGCCAGGGCAGTACTTC

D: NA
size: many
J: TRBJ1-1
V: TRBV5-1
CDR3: CASSPTVQGASEAFF
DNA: TGCGCCAGCAGCCCGACCGTACAGGGAGCCTCTGAAGCTTTCTTT

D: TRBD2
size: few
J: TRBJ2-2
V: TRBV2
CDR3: CASASGSYGELFF
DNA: TGTGCCAGCGCCAGCGGGAGTTACGGGGAGCTGTTTTTT

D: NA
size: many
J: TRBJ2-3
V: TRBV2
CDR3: CASRRTTASTDTQYF
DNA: TGTGCCAGCAGAAGGACTACGGCTAGCACAGATACGCAGTATTTT

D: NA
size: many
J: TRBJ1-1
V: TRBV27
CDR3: CASRAQGFSEAFF
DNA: TGTGCCAGCAGGGCCCAGGGGTTCTCTGAAGCTTTCTTT

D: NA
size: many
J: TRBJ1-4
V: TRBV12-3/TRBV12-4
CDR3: CASSPGYGQGKLFF
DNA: TGTGCCAGCAGTCCAGGGTATGGTCAAGGAAAACTGTTTTTT

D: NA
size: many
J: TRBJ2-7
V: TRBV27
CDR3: CASSFSSRITYEQYF
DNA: TGTGCCAGCAGTTTTTCTAGCCGAATAACCTACGAGCAGTACTTC

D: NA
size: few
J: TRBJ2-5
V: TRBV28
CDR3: CASSLGPGGSQETQYF
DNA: TGTGCCAGCAGTTTAGGGCCTGGGGGTAGCCAAGAGACCCAGTACTTC

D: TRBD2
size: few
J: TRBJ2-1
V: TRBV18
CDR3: CASSPAEGEGEQFF
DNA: TGTGCCAGCTCACCAGCAGAAGGGGAGGGTGAGCAGTTCTTC

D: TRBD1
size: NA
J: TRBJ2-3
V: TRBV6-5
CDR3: CASSKQGRVGRYTQYF
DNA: TGTGCCAGCAGTAAACAGGGGCGGGTTGGTCGGTATACGCAGTATTTT

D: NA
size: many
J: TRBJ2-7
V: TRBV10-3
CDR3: CAAMGLSSYEQYF
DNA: TGTGCCGCAATGGGACTTAGCTCCTACGAGCAGTACTTC

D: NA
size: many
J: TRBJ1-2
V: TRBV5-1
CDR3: CASRPSLRGDGYTF
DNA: TGCGCCAGCAGACCCTCCCTCCGGGGGGATGGCTACACCTTC

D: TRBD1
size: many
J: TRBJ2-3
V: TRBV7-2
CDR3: CASSLAAGGPSTDTQYF
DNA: TGTGCCAGCAGCTTAGCGGCAGGGGGCCCTTCCACAGATACGCAGTATTTT

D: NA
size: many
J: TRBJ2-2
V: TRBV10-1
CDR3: CAKTQDNTGELFF
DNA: TGCGCCAAAACCCAGGATAACACCGGGGAGCTGTTTTTT

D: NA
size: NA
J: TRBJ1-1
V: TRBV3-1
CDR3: CASSQVEGRNTEAFF
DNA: TGTGCCAGCAGCCAAGTTGAGGGGAGGAACACTGAAGCTTTCTTT